Listed here are 32 T cell receptor beta chains from one sample, sequenced in a study of spatial heterogeneity in lung cancer. TCRdb re-analysed the 5' RACE reads in MiXCR, keeping a single row per CDR3 protein. The sample shows tens of thousands of distinct CDR3 sequences, 7.5% to 10% of them seen only once. Time point indicated: sample taken at primary tumor resection. Sequencing was performed on whole RNA extracted from tumor and nontumor lung tissue, or from frozen PBMC, and the material was left unsorted. The sample in question was PBMCs, obtained at surgery. All receptors come from a male donor with early-stage non-small cell lung cancer.

This clonotype was seen repeatedly, ten times or more. The V gene is TRBV10-3, the J gene TRBJ2-3, with D unclear. The V end was cut by 1 base, the J end by 3 bases, with 8 bases between. This CDR3 is 14 amino acids long. Per germline, CDR1 ENHRY and CDR2 SYGVKD. This CDR3 reads CAISEWQETDTQYF. The CDR3 nucleotides are TGTGCCATCAGTGAGTGGCAGGAGACAGATACGCAGTATTTT.

This clonotype was found many times. The chain joins TRBV29-1 to TRBJ2-1; 10 bases are a match to TRBD2. The length of the CDR3 is 15 residues. V lost 6 bases to trimming and J lost 10 bases; unmatched junction nucleotides: 15. Germline loops: CDR1 SQVTM, CDR2 ANQGSEA. CDR3 residues: CSVLLRLAGLQEQFF. The CDR3 bases are TGCAGCGTCCTACTTCGACTAGCGGGCCTCCAGGAGCAGTTCTTC.

The chain joins TRBV19 to TRBJ2-5; the D is unclear. Trimming took off 3 bases at V and 4 bases at J, with 6 bases between the two ends. The CDR3 loop spans 12 amino acids. CDR1 and CDR2 from the germline V gene are LNHDA and SQIVND (reference sequence). This CDR3 reads CASSIIGETQYF. The CDR3, as DNA: TGTGCCAGTAGTATTATCGGAGAGACCCAGTACTTC.

This clonotype was seen only a few times. The chain carries TRBV6-6 and TRBJ1-2; D is uncertain. V lost 5 bases to trimming and J lost 4 bases, with 8 bases between them. The CDR3 is made up of 12 amino acids. Germline values: CDR1 MNHNY, CDR2 SVGAGI (reference sequence). CDR3 in DNA: TGTGCCAGCAGTCCGGATTTCTATGGCTACACCTTC. Its translation is CASSPDFYGYTF.

This clonotype was detected only a few times. This sequence joins TRBV19 and TRBJ2-3; a possible D gene is TRBD2 (5 bases). With 8 bases removed from V and 7 bases from J, the gap between germline ends came to 13 bases. This CDR3 contains 12 residues. Germline values: CDR1 LNHDA, CDR2 SQIVND (reference sequence). This CDR3 is CASGSGANTQYF. The CDR3 region has the DNA TGTGCCAGTGGGAGCGGTGCGAATACGCAGTATTTT.

This clonotype came up many times. V is TRBV5-1 and J is TRBJ2-1; TRBD2 agrees at 7 bases. The CDR3 has 16 residues. In germline, CDR1 is SGHRS, CDR2 YFSETQ. V was clipped by 1 base and J by 2 bases; unmatched bases: 6. The CDR3 reads CASSLLGAGAYNEQFF. DNA for the CDR3: TGCGCCAGCAGCTTGCTGGGCGCGGGGGCCTACAATGAGCAGTTCTTC.

The V and J genes are TRBV2 and TRBJ2-3; D may be TRBD2 (5 bases). V dropped 4 bases and J dropped 8 bases, with 7 bases sitting between them. The CDR3 contains 11 residues. Germline CDR1 SNHLY, CDR2 FYNNEI. In DNA, the CDR3 is TGTGCCAGCAGTGGGAGCGGTACGCAGTATTTT. Its protein is CASSGSGTQYF.

This clonotype was counted only a few times. This chain joins TRBV27 and TRBJ2-3; 13 bases fit TRBD2. Per the germline V gene, CDR1 is MNHEY and CDR2 is SMNVEV (reference sequence). Trimming cost V 5 bases and J 0 bases; bases outside gene matches: 5. The CDR3 is 17 amino acids. The CDR3 protein is CASSPRLAGGSTDTQYF. The DNA for the CDR3 is TGTGCCAGCAGTCCCAGACTAGCGGGAGGAAGCACAGATACGCAGTATTTT.

The sample holds a few counts of this clonotype. V and J are TRBV14 and TRBJ2-1; D is unclear. Per the germline V gene, CDR1 is SGHDN and CDR2 is FVKESK. This CDR3 spans 14 amino acids. Trimming shortened V by 0 bases and J by 2 bases, and 5 bases separated the two germline ends. The chain's CDR3 is CASSQDLTYNEQFF. In nucleotides, the CDR3 is TGTGCCAGCAGCCAAGATCTGACCTACAATGAGCAGTTCTTC.

The rearrangement links TRBV12-3 or TRBV12-4 to TRBJ1-5; weak D call: TRBD1 (6 bases). Trimming stripped 8 bases from V and 3 bases from J, with 11 bases between. The CDR3 runs 13 residues. The CDR3 region is CASVGQYNQPQHF. The CDR3 nucleotides are TGTGCCAGCGTCGGACAGTACAATCAGCCCCAGCATTTT.

This clonotype was counted many times. CDR3: CSALAAGGRWNTQYF. CDR3 bases: TGCAGTGCCCTTGCAGCGGGGGGCCGGTGGAATACGCAGTATTTT. This chain connects TRBV20-1 to TRBJ2-3, with 9 nucleotides matching TRBD2. This CDR3 comprises 15 residues. Germline V gives CDR1 DFQATT, CDR2 SNEGSKA (reference sequence). The trim removed 6 bases at V and 7 bases at J, leaving 14 bases unmatched.

This chain's CDR3 is CASSSGTGDWNEQFF. Here the CDR3 DNA reads TGTGCCAGCAGCTCCGGGACAGGGGATTGGAATGAGCAGTTCTTC. This chain links TRBV7-9 with TRBJ2-1, with 10 positions matching TRBD1. This CDR3 is built from 15 residues. The V gene end was trimmed by 4 bases and the J gene end by 7 bases; junction bases not matched to a gene: 7. Germline V gene data show CDR1 as SEHNR and CDR2 as FQNEAQ (reference sequence).

This clonotype was observed a handful of times. The rearrangement links TRBV28 to TRBJ1-1; D gene ambiguous. Trimming pared 6 bases from V and 4 bases from J, leaving 9 bases between. The CDR3 is 12 residues long. Germline values: CDR1 MDHEN, CDR2 SYDVKM. The CDR3 region has the DNA TGTGCCAGCAGCACATCAGTCACTGAAGCTTTCTTT. Translation: CASSTSVTEAFF.

The chain is built from TRBV5-1 and TRBJ2-4; 7 bases map to TRBD2. The V segment lost 0 bases and the J segment 2 bases; nucleotides outside the gene matches: 2. The germline CDR1 and CDR2 sequences are SGHRS and YFSETQ. This CDR3 comprises 15 residues. The CDR3 DNA sequence: TGCGCCAGCAGCTTGGCCGGGGGGACCAAAAACATTCAGTACTTC. Translation gives CASSLAGGTKNIQYF.

The rearrangement links TRBV28 to TRBJ2-7; TRBD1 might be the D (6 bases). Germline CDR1 MDHEN, CDR2 SYDVKM. V lost 4 bases and J lost 4, with 17 bases in between. The CDR3 loop spans 15 amino acids. The CDR3 DNA is TGTGCCAGCAGTTCTCCAGGACAGCCCATTTACGAGCAGTACTTC. It yields the protein CASSSPGQPIYEQYF.

This clonotype was picked up a small number of times. V and J are TRBV2 and TRBJ2-5; TRBD2 matches 13 bases. V trimming: 9 bases; J trimming: 2 bases; junction bases outside the gene matches: 6. Germline CDR1 reads SNHLY; CDR2 reads FYNNEI. CDR3 length: 15 residues. CDR3 sequence: CASNRLAGGQETQYF. In DNA form, the CDR3 reads TGTGCCAGTAATAGACTAGCGGGGGGACAAGAGACCCAGTACTTC.

This clonotype was recorded at least ten times. The gene calls are TRBV20-1 and TRBJ1-2, with 7 positions matching TRBD1. Trimming cost V 4 bases and J 2 bases; bases outside gene matches: 4. Germline lookup yields CDR1 DFQATT and CDR2 SNEGSKA (reference sequence). CDR3 size: 13 residues. CDR3 protein: CSAIPGQNYGYTF. CDR3 in DNA: TGCAGTGCTATACCGGGACAGAACTATGGCTACACCTTC.

The sample holds a few counts of this clonotype. The chain uses TRBV20-1 and TRBJ2-6; D is ambiguous. Germline V gene lookup returns CDR1 DFQATT and CDR2 SNEGSKA (reference sequence). The length of the CDR3 is 16 residues. V lost 5 bases and J 4 bases, leaving 18 bases between the germline ends. For the CDR3, the DNA is TGCAGTGCTTCGAACCCCCAGGTTGGAGGGGCCAACGTCCTGACTTTC. It is translated as CSASNPQVGGANVLTF.

The chain recombines TRBV12-3 or TRBV12-4 with TRBJ2-5; perhaps D is TRBD1 or TRBD2 (5 bases each). The V end was cut by 7 bases, the J end by 4 bases, with 31 bases between. This CDR3 has 19 amino acids. CDR3 sequence (DNA): TGTGCCAGCACTCTCGGGGCTGGCTCCGGTATGGCACTGGGAGAGACCCAGTACTTC. It encodes CASTLGAGSGMALGETQYF.

This clonotype was seen at least ten times. The DNA for the CDR3 is TGCAGCGCCAGGACAGGCCAGAACACTGAAGCTTTCTTT. Translating gives CSARTGQNTEAFF. The chain couples TRBV29-1 to TRBJ1-1; 7 bases line up with TRBD1. Germline CDR1 is SQVTM and CDR2 is ANQGSEA. V lost 7 bases, J lost 1 base, and 6 bases stayed unmatched. CDR3 length: 13 residues.

This clonotype was seen many times. The gene calls are TRBV18 and TRBJ2-5; 8 bases are a match to TRBD2. This CDR3 spans 15 amino acids. The germline V gene has CDR1 KGHSH and CDR2 LQKENI. Germline trimming cut 6 bases from V and 4 bases from J; bases unmatched to any gene: 10. The CDR3 bases are TGTGCCAGCTCGCCGGCGGGGGGCATCGGAGAGACCCAGTACTTC. It translates to CASSPAGGIGETQYF.

V gene TRBV12-3 or TRBV12-4 combines with J gene TRBJ2-1, with D maybe TRBD1 (7 bases). The CDR3 extends over 14 amino acids. The ends were cut back, 6 bases at V and 1 base at J, with 10 bases in the middle. CDR3 sequence: CASREGASYNEQFF. The CDR3 bases are TGTGCCAGCAGGGAGGGGGCATCCTACAATGAGCAGTTCTTC.

This clonotype was counted many times. This rearrangement joins TRBV20-1 to TRBJ1-5; D gene ambiguous. The CDR3 is made up of 12 amino acids. The germline V and J ends were trimmed by 0 bases and 7 bases, with 7 bases remaining between them. Looked up from germline, CDR1 is DFQATT and CDR2 is SNEGSKA (reference sequence). CDR3 nucleotides: TGCAGTGCTAGAGAGGGTTTGCAGCCCCAGCATTTT. Its translation is CSAREGLQPQHF.

This clonotype was seen more than once but under ten times. The chain has TRBV20-1 and TRBJ2-3, with a tentative D call TRBD2 (5 bases). The CDR3 runs to 15 residues. V lost 0 bases and J lost 5, with 15 bases in between. Germline V gives CDR1 DFQATT, CDR2 SNEGSKA (reference sequence). In DNA, the CDR3 is TGCAGTGCTAGAGACCCTTCGAGGGCAGGAGATACGCAGTATTTT. The encoded protein is CSARDPSRAGDTQYF.

The rearrangement uses TRBV28 and TRBJ1-1; D is ambiguous. The length of the CDR3 is 14 residues. Germline V gene sequence: CDR1 MDHEN, CDR2 SYDVKM. Trimming removed 1 base from V and 0 bases from J, with 6 bases in between. DNA of the CDR3: TGTGCCAGCAGTTTATCGTTGATGAACACTGAAGCTTTCTTT. It encodes CASSLSLMNTEAFF.

V and J are TRBV24-1 and TRBJ2-2; TRBD2 matches 13 bases. Trimming removed 4 bases from V and 5 bases from J; junction bases left unmatched: 6. Germline V gene data show CDR1 as KGHDR and CDR2 as SFDVKD. CDR3 length: 17 amino acids. The CDR3 region has the DNA TGTGCCACCAGTGAAACTAGCGGGAGGGCCTTGACCGGGGAGCTGTTTTTT. Its translation: CATSETSGRALTGELFF.

A few counts support this clonotype. The rearrangement uses TRBV12-3 or TRBV12-4 and TRBJ1-1; the D is unclear. Trimming cost V 6 bases and J 7 bases, with 6 bases left between them. There are 10 residues in the CDR3. The CDR3 is CASSPGEAFF. The DNA for the CDR3 is TGTGCCAGCAGCCCCGGTGAAGCTTTCTTT.

CDR3 in DNA: TGTGCCACCAGCAGAGAGCTGCTCACAGATACGCAGTATTTT. Its translation: CATSRELLTDTQYF. The chain links TRBV15 to TRBJ2-3; D unresolved. Germline loops: CDR1 LNHNV, CDR2 YYDKDF (reference sequence). The length of the CDR3 is 14 residues. V lost 0 bases to trimming and J lost 2 bases, with 6 bases between them.

This clonotype was detected ten times or more. The chain recombines TRBV10-3 with TRBJ2-1, with 7 bases aligning to TRBD2. With V trimmed by 9 bases and J by 4 bases, 6 bases remained unmatched. The CDR3 extends over 13 amino acids. CDR1 and CDR2 (germline): ENHRY, SYGVKD. CDR3 amino acids: CAMGAGSYNEQFF. The CDR3 DNA sequence: TGTGCCATGGGAGCGGGATCTTACAATGAGCAGTTCTTC.

This chain uses TRBV5-1 with TRBJ2-5; 10 bases fit TRBD1. The J segment lost 5 bases and the V segment lost 4 bases, leaving 8 bases of the junction unmatched. Germline loops: CDR1 SGHRS, CDR2 YFSETQ. This CDR3 contains 15 residues. CDR3 residues: CASSAWDRGSETQYF. CDR3 DNA sequence: TGCGCCAGCAGCGCCTGGGACAGGGGCTCCGAGACCCAGTACTTC. The whole variable domain, remainder taken from reference TRBV5-1 and TRBJ2-5, is KAGVTQTPRYLIKTRGQQVTLSCSPISGHRSVSWYQQTPGQGLQFLFEYFSETQRNKGNFPGRFSGRQFSNSRSEMNVSTLELGDSALYLCASSAWDRGSETQYFGPGTRLLVL.

V gene TRBV6-5 combines with J gene TRBJ2-3; 8 nucleotides align to TRBD2. The CDR3 is made up of 17 amino acids. Germline CDR1 is MNHEY and CDR2 is SVGAGI. Trimming cost V 6 bases and J 2 bases; bases outside gene matches: 13. As DNA, the CDR3 is TGTGCCAGCAGGAAAAGAGCGGGAGAGGTGGCCACAGATACGCAGTATTTT. It encodes CASRKRAGEVATDTQYF.

The genes are TRBV24-1 and TRBJ2-3; D is unclear. Germline CDR1 KGHDR, CDR2 SFDVKD. CDR3 length: 13 amino acids. V dropped 9 bases and J dropped 1 base, with 10 bases sitting between them. The CDR3 sequence: CATRGYGTDTQYF. The CDR3, as DNA: TGTGCCACCCGCGGCTACGGCACAGATACGCAGTATTTT.